These 26 T cell receptor beta chains were sequenced from one sample in a study of glioma-infiltrating T cells after dendritic cell vaccination. TCRdb's table, derived via immunoSEQ multiplex PCR, lists solely in-frame clones and lacks some. The table has almost 90,000 clones, 75% to 90% seen once; the top ten hold less than 7%. Time point here: after dendritic cell vaccination, including at tumor progression/relapse. The sample consisted of blood, taken after dendritic cell vaccination. These receptor sequences come from a human donor with glioblastoma.

The V gene is TRBV4-1, the J gene TRBJ1-1, with D perhaps TRBD1 (5 bases). This CDR3 comprises 15 residues. Trimming shortened V by 4 bases and J by 10 bases, and 22 bases separated the two germline ends. The germline gives CDR1 MGHRA, CDR2 YSYEKL. The CDR3 loop reads CASSRAGPGGFGAFF. Here the CDR3 DNA reads TGCGCCAGCAGCCGGGCGGGACCGGGGGGGTTCGGAGCTTTCTTT.

The chain uses TRBV18 and TRBJ2-7; possibly TRBD2 for D (5 bases). With 5 bases removed from V and 3 bases from J, the gap between germline ends came to 20 bases. The germline V gene encodes CDR1 KGHSH and CDR2 LQKENI. This CDR3 comprises 16 residues. The CDR3 bases are TGTGCCAGCTCATCCGCTAGCAGTCTCCTCAACTACGAGCAGTACTTC. Encoded protein: CASSSASSLLNYEQYF.

The genes are TRBV18 and TRBJ1-3, with a tentative D call TRBD1 (5 bases). With 6 bases removed from V and 7 bases from J, the gap between germline ends came to 10 bases. From germline, CDR1 is KGHSH and CDR2 LQKENI. This CDR3 is built from 12 residues. In DNA, the CDR3 is TGTGCCAGCTCCTCCCGGGGGAACACCATATATTTT. It translates to CASSSRGNTIYF.

V is TRBV30 and J is TRBJ2-2, with D hard to call. CDR3 length: 13 residues. CDR1 and CDR2 (germline): GTSNPN, SVGIG (reference sequence). Trimming took off 2 bases at V and 7 bases at J, with 11 bases between the two ends. The CDR3 region has the DNA TGTGCCTGGAGTTTCCTGGGCAACGGGGAGCTGTTTTTT. Translation gives CAWSFLGNGELFF.

This clone appeared once. The rearrangement joins TRBV9 to TRBJ2-2, with TRBD1 matching 8 bases. The CDR3 spans 16 residues. After removal of 4 bases from V and 4 bases from J, the junction contained 9 bases not matched to a gene. CDR1 and CDR2 from the germline V gene are SGDLS and YYNGEE. CDR3 DNA sequence: TGTGCCAGCAGCCCGTGGACAGGGAGGTCCACCGGGGAGCTGTTTTTT. Protein sequence: CASSPWTGRSTGELFF.

The chain uses TRBV18 and TRBJ2-7, with TRBD2 as a possible D gene (6 bases). The CDR3 runs 15 residues. From germline, CDR1 is KGHSH and CDR2 LQKENI. V was pared by 4 bases and J by 3 bases, with 16 bases between. The chain's CDR3 is CASSLTGMGGYEQYF. The CDR3 bases are TGTGCCAGCTCACTTACAGGAATGGGGGGCTACGAGCAGTACTTC.

This chain connects TRBV2 to TRBJ2-3; 9 bases align to TRBD1. Germline lookup yields CDR1 SNHLY and CDR2 FYNNEI. The CDR3 totals 14 residues. V shed 5 bases, J shed 5 bases, and the junction held 5 bases outside the gene matches. CDR3 sequence reads: CASSYRGRGDTQYF. For the CDR3, the DNA is TGTGCCAGCAGTTACAGGGGGCGTGGAGATACGCAGTATTTT.

The rearrangement links TRBV27 to TRBJ1-1, with D maybe TRBD1 (5 bases). The CDR3 totals 13 residues. Trimming took 6 bases from V and 3 from J, leaving 11 bases between them. The germline V gene has CDR1 MNHEY and CDR2 SMNVEV (reference sequence). This CDR3 reads CASRGRVHTEAFF. In DNA, the CDR3 is TGTGCCAGCAGGGGCAGGGTGCACACTGAAGCTTTCTTT.

This sequence joins TRBV30 and TRBJ1-2, with a possible D match to TRBD1 (5 bases). The CDR3 is 13 amino acids. Trimming removed 7 bases at V and 5 bases at J, with 17 bases between. The V gene's germline CDR1 is GTSNPN and CDR2 SVGIG (reference sequence). CDR3 in DNA: TGTGCCTTTCGGAGGGAGGGGCCTTATGGCTACACCTTC. Amino acids: CAFRREGPYGYTF.

The chain employs TRBV4-1 and TRBJ2-3; 11 positions match TRBD2. With V trimmed by 6 bases and J by 6 bases, 11 bases remained unmatched. The V gene's germline CDR1 is MGHRA and CDR2 YSYEKL. The CDR3 covers 16 residues. This CDR3 reads CASSSGGARFSDTQYF. The CDR3 DNA reads as TGCGCCAGCAGTAGCGGGGGGGCCAGGTTCAGTGATACGCAGTATTTT.

The genes are TRBV19 and TRBJ1-2; maybe TRBD1 (6 bases). Trimming took 9 bases from V and 4 from J, leaving 15 bases between them. Germline V gene sequence: CDR1 LNHDA, CDR2 SQIVND (reference sequence). The CDR3 length is 13 residues. Written as DNA, the CDR3 is TGTGCCAGCAAAACTCAGGACAGCTATGGCTACACCTTC. This translates into CASKTQDSYGYTF.

This sequence joins TRBV7-3 and TRBJ2-3, with 7 bases identical to TRBD2. Germline CDR1 SGHTA, CDR2 FQGTGA. The V and J ends lost 5 bases and 2 bases, in that order; junction bases with no gene match: 4. This CDR3 contains 14 residues. Written as DNA, the CDR3 is TGTGCCAGCAGCCTCGGGGGGACCACAGATACGCAGTATTTT. Translating gives CASSLGGTTDTQYF.

The V gene is TRBV4-1, the J gene TRBJ1-1, with 8 bases matching TRBD1. Germline-derived CDR1 and CDR2 are MGHRA and YSYEKL. This CDR3 is 15 amino acids long. V was pared by 4 bases and J by 5 bases, with 9 bases of the junction left unmatched. The CDR3 nucleotides are TGCGCCAGCAGCCTCTCAGGGGGCCGTGGAACTGAAGCTTTCTTT. Encoded protein: CASSLSGGRGTEAFF.

This CDR3 is CASSLDRWTEAFF. The CDR3 region has the DNA TGCGCCAGCAGCCTGGACAGGTGGACTGAAGCTTTCTTT. V and J are TRBV5-1 and TRBJ1-1; 7 positions agree with TRBD1. CDR1 and CDR2 from the germline V gene are SGHRS and YFSETQ. The length of the CDR3 is 13 residues. V lost 4 bases to trimming and J lost 5 bases; unmatched junction nucleotides: 5. The whole variable domain, remainder taken from reference TRBV5-1 and TRBJ1-1, is KAGVTQTPRYLIKTRGQQVTLSCSPISGHRSVSWYQQTPGQGLQFLFEYFSETQRNKGNFPGRFSGRQFSNSRSEMNVSTLELGDSALYLCASSLDRWTEAFFGQGTRLTVV.

This chain uses TRBV5-4 with TRBJ2-3; a weak D match, TRBD2 (5 bases). The V end was cut by 0 bases, the J end by 4 bases, with 9 bases between. Germline CDR1 reads SGHNT; CDR2 reads YYREEE (reference sequence). This CDR3 is built from 14 residues. CDR3 loop: CASSLGRVADTQYF. The CDR3 DNA follows: TGTGCCAGCAGCTTGGGGCGGGTCGCAGATACGCAGTATTTT.

The gene calls are TRBV30 and TRBJ1-4; D unclear. V lost 3 bases and J 8 bases, leaving 19 bases between the germline ends. Germline V lookup: CDR1 GTSNPN, CDR2 SVGIG (reference sequence). The length of the CDR3 is 15 residues. CDR3 region: CAWSALGQRGEKLFF. Written as DNA, the CDR3 is TGTGCCTGGAGCGCCCTAGGGCAGAGAGGGGAAAAACTGTTTTTT.

J is TRBJ1-1 and V is TRBV6-1, with D possibly being TRBD1 (5 bases). CDR3 length equals 15 residues. Germline V CDR1 and CDR2: MNHNS, SASEGT. V was pared by 5 bases and J by 0 bases, with 13 bases between. The CDR3: CASSPGMTVNTEAFF. CDR3 coding DNA: TGTGCCAGCAGTCCAGGCATGACAGTGAACACTGAAGCTTTCTTT.

The V and J genes are TRBV9 and TRBJ1-1; 7 nucleotides match TRBD1. CDR1 is SGDLS and CDR2 is YYNGEE in the germline V gene. The CDR3 totals 14 residues. Trimming took 4 bases from V and 5 from J; bases not matched to a gene: 8. The CDR3 spells CASSPGDRETEAFF. CDR3 in DNA: TGTGCCAGCAGCCCAGGCGACAGGGAGACTGAAGCTTTCTTT.

The chain links TRBV5-1 to TRBJ2-7; 9 bases line up with TRBD2. After removal of 0 bases from V and 2 bases from J, the junction contained 3 bases not matched to a gene. The V gene's germline CDR1 is SGHRS and CDR2 YFSETQ. The CDR3 sequence is 15 residues long. The CDR3 DNA follows: TGCGCCAGCAGCTTGGGGCTAGCGGGACCCTACGAGCAGTACTTC. Amino acid sequence: CASSLGLAGPYEQYF.

This clone came up once. The rearrangement joins TRBV7-6 to TRBJ2-5; 7 positions agree with TRBD1. V was pared by 1 base and J by 2 bases, with 4 bases of the junction left unmatched. The V gene's germline CDR1 is SGHVS and CDR2 FNYEAQ. This CDR3 has 15 residues. CDR3 coding DNA: TGTGCCAGCAGCTTAGGATCGACAGGGCAAGAGACCCAGTACTTC. It codes for CASSLGSTGQETQYF.

The chain has TRBV5-1 and TRBJ2-7; TRBD1 might be the D (5 bases). The CDR3 runs 14 residues. CDR1 and CDR2 (germline): SGHRS, YFSETQ. V lost 0 bases and J lost 3, with 10 bases in between. The CDR3 coding sequence is TGCGCCAGCAGCTTGGGGCAGGGTGGCTACGAGCAGTACTTC. This translates into CASSLGQGGYEQYF.

This clone was found once. V is TRBV7-9 and J is TRBJ2-1, with 9 positions matching TRBD1. The CDR3 loop spans 12 amino acids. Trimming cost V 11 bases and J 9 bases; bases outside gene matches: 8. Germline V gene sequence: CDR1 SEHNR, CDR2 FQNEAQ (reference sequence). CDR3 in DNA: TGTGCCGTTGGGACAGGGTGGAGTGAGCAGTTCTTC. Residues: CAVGTGWSEQFF.

The chain joins TRBV11-2 to TRBJ2-7; TRBD1 matches at 10 bases. CDR1 SGHAT and CDR2 FQNNGV come from the germline V gene. J lost 3 bases, V lost 5 bases, and 4 bases had no gene match. The CDR3 spans 14 residues. CDR3 residues: CASSTWTGGYEQYF. CDR3 nucleotide sequence: TGTGCCAGCAGCACATGGACAGGGGGCTACGAGCAGTACTTC.

V is TRBV5-1 and J is TRBJ1-3; 8 bases are a match to TRBD1. Germline-derived CDR1 and CDR2 are SGHRS and YFSETQ. This CDR3 contains 16 residues. V dropped 0 bases and J dropped 3; count of bases not matched to a gene: 5. The CDR3 loop is CASSLVGTGYGNTIYF. CDR3 coding DNA: TGCGCCAGCAGCTTGGTGGGGACAGGTTATGGAAACACCATATATTTT.

The chain couples TRBV21-1 to TRBJ2-7; TRBD1 is the table's D call, not checked against the DNA. TRBV21-1 is annotated as a pseudogene. The CDR3 runs 18 residues. The CDR3 sequence is CASSKAPRSDRGRDEQYF. In DNA, the CDR3 is TGTGCCAGCAGCAAAGCGCCAAGAAGTGACAGGGGAAGGGACGAGCAGTACTTC.

The J gene is TRBJ2-3, the V gene TRBV5-1; TRBD2 might be the D (5 bases). The CDR3 contains 15 residues. Trimming shortened V by 2 bases and J by 0 bases, and 10 bases separated the two germline ends. Germline assignment: CDR1 SGHRS and CDR2 YFSETQ. CDR3 coding DNA: TGCGCCAGCAGCTTTGGCGGGTCTAGCACAGATACGCAGTATTTT. Amino acids: CASSFGGSSTDTQYF.